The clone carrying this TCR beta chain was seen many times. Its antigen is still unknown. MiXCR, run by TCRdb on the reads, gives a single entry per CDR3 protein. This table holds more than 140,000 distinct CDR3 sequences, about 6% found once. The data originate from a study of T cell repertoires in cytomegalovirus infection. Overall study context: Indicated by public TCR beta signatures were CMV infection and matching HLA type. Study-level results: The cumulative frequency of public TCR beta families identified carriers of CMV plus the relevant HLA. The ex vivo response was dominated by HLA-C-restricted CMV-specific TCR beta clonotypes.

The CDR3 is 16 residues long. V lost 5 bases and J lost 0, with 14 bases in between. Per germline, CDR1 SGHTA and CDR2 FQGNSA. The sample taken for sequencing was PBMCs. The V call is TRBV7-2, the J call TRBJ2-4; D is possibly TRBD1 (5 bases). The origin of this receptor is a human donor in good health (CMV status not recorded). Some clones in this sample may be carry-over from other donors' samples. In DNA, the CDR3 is TGTGCCAGCAGCCAGACAGCAGTCCTAGCCAAAAACATTCAGTACTTC. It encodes CASSQTAVLAKNIQYF.